Here is one T cell receptor (beta chain) with its context. Antigen unknown. The record originates from a study of CD8 T cells in Susac syndrome. Regarding the study as a whole: The study conceded that its TCR sequencing and HLA analysis involved relatively few individuals.

CDR3 length: 13 residues. CDR1 LNHDA and CDR2 SQIVND come from the germline V gene (reference sequence). Trimming took off 7 bases at V and 9 bases at J, with 18 bases between the two ends. Reverse transcription used about 0.45 to 1 ug RNA and random hexamers. MiXCR, run by TCRdb on the immunoSEQ multiplex PCR reads, gives a single entry per CDR3 protein. The sample records fewer than 350,000 distinct CDR3 sequences, roughly nine tenths being singletons. The sequence was collected from a human donor with multiple sclerosis. The rearrangement joins TRBV19 to TRBJ1-1; D gene ambiguous. The sequenced material came from CD4+ T cells from PBMCs. The CDR3 bases are TGTGCCAGTACCCTCCCAGAAGGTAACAAAGCTTTCTTT. Residues: CASTLPEGNKAFF.